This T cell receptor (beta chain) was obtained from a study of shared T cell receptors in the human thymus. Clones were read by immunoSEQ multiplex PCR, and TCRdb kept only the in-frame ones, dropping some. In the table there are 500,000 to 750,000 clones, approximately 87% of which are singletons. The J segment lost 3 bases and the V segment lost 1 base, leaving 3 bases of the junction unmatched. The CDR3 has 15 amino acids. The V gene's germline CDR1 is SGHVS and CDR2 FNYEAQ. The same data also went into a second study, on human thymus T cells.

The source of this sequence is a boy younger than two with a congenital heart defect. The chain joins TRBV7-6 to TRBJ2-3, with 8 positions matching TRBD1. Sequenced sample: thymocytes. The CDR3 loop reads CASSLGQGQTDTQYF. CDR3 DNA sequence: TGTGCCAGCAGCTTAGGACAGGGGCAGACAGATACGCAGTATTTT. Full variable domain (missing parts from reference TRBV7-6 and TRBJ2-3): GAGVSQSPRYKVTKRGQDVALRCDPISGHVSLYWYRQALGQGPEFLTYFNYEAQQDKSGLPNDRFSAERPEGSISTLTIQRTEQRDSAMYRCASSLGQGQTDTQYFGPGTRLTVL.